This is a list of T cell receptor beta chains from one sample in a study of blood T cell repertoires in COVID-19. Sequenced by immunoSEQ multiplex PCR; TCRdb stores in-frame clones only, minus some. The sample carries roughly 110,000 clones, over 80% recorded once. The specimen was peripheral blood. These receptors came from a woman between 45 and 65 years old with acute or convalescent COVID-19. Both conserved end residues are part of each CDR3. A D gene is named only where the DNA matches it firmly. Size tells how often a clone was seen (once, few, many) or the class of an expanded clone, and some rows leave it out.

>TRBV28|TRBJ1-5|TRBD1|once
CASRPMTGGNQPQHF
TGTGCCAGCAGACCCATGACAGGGGGCAATCAGCCCCAGCATTTT
>TRBV30|TRBJ1-4|NA|NA
CAWSSGRATNEKLFF
TGTGCCTGGAGCTCAGGCAGAGCAACTAATGAAAAACTGTTTTTT
>TRBV11-2|TRBJ1-3|NA|NA
CASSLDSHKGNTIYF
TGTGCCAGCAGCTTAGATAGCCACAAGGGAAACACCATATATTTT
>TRBV7-9|TRBJ2-1|NA|NA
CASSLAAGTPYDEQFF
TGTGCCAGCAGCTTAGCCGCGGGGACTCCGTACGATGAGCAGTTCTTC
>TRBV5-1|TRBJ1-1|NA|once
CASSLVPGDTEAFF
TGCGCCAGCAGCTTGGTTCCGGGGGACACTGAAGCTTTCTTT
>TRBV7-8|TRBJ1-5|NA|NA
CASSLAAGLQGRYSNQPQHF
TGTGCCAGCAGCTTAGCGGCGGGACTTCAGGGCCGCTATAGCAATCAGCCCCAGCATTTT
>TRBV7-9|TRBJ2-3|TRBD2|NA
CASSLNFRRTSESGDTQYF
TGTGCCAGCAGCTTAAACTTTCGGCGGACTAGCGAGAGTGGAGATACGCAGTATTTT
>TRBV18|TRBJ1-3|NA|few
CASSLTATTGNTIYF
TGTGCCAGCTCACTTACAGCTACGACTGGAAACACCATATATTTT
>TRBV7-8|TRBJ1-2|TRBD1|NA
CASSPDRGPDGYTF
TGTGCCAGCAGCCCGGACAGGGGGCCGGATGGCTACACCTTC
>TRBV13|TRBJ2-5|NA|NA
CASSSLPGILSETQYF
TGTGCCAGCAGCTCCCTGCCAGGGATCCTTTCGGAGACCCAGTACTTC
>TRBV3-1/TRBV3-2|TRBJ2-1|NA|NA
CASSQGRGWEQFF
TGTGCCAGCAGCCAAGGGAGGGGCTGGGAGCAGTTCTTC
>TRBV5-1|TRBJ2-3|TRBD1|NA
CASTTVGTGSTDTQYF
TGCGCCAGCACCACCGTTGGGACAGGGAGCACAGATACGCAGTATTTT
>TRBV28|TRBJ1-5|NA|NA
CASSLSRVNNQPQHF
TGTGCCAGCAGTTTAAGCAGGGTGAACAATCAGCCCCAGCATTTT
>TRBV9|TRBJ1-6|NA|NA
CASSASNSPLHF
TGTGCCAGCAGCGCCAGTAATTCACCCCTCCACTTT